This is a list of T cell receptor beta chains from one sample in a study of beta chain features in type 1 diabetes. Clones were read by immunoSEQ multiplex PCR, and TCRdb kept only the in-frame ones, dropping some. Counted here are about 470,000 clones, about 32% occurring once; the ten biggest clones make up about 0.06%. The specimen sequenced was naive CD4+ T cells from blood. These receptor sequences come from a man between 18 and 35 years old in good health. CDR3s leave out the opening cysteine and the closing phenylalanine or tryptophan.

J gene: TRBJ2-5; V gene: TRBV5-1; CDR3 protein: ASSPTVGETQY
J gene: TRBJ2-7; V gene: TRBV10-3; CDR3 protein: AISWGTGTGSYEQY
J gene: TRBJ2-4; V gene: TRBV2; CDR3 protein: ASSGRRETIQY
J gene: TRBJ2-7; V gene: TRBV19; CDR3 protein: ASSMSRQGRGEQY
J gene: TRBJ2-7; V gene: TRBV4-2; CDR3 protein: ASTSEPRLAGGPPSYEQY
J gene: TRBJ2-7; V gene: TRBV5-1; CDR3 protein: ASSFGREGEQY
J gene: TRBJ2-2; V gene: TRBV13; CDR3 protein: ASSSDSGELF
J gene: TRBJ2-1; V gene: TRBV27; CDR3 protein: ASSPGLAGIFGQF
J gene: TRBJ2-7; V gene: TRBV30; CDR3 protein: AWMDFYEQY
J gene: TRBJ2-7; V gene: TRBV28; CDR3 protein: ASEGPSYEQY
J gene: TRBJ2-1; V gene: TRBV27; CDR3 protein: ASSLRMDRVGEQF
J gene: TRBJ2-7; V gene: TRBV30; CDR3 protein: AWSRRTYEQY
J gene: TRBJ2-1; V gene: TRBV7-2; CDR3 protein: ASSRGLTYNEQF
J gene: TRBJ2-1; V gene: TRBV19; CDR3 protein: ASRDRGVNEQF
J gene: TRBJ2-1; V gene: TRBV7-2; CDR3 protein: ASSSLPGLAGANEQF
J gene: TRBJ1-3; V gene: TRBV29-1; CDR3 protein: SVGQSGNTIY
J gene: TRBJ2-3; V gene: TRBV4-3; CDR3 protein: ASSQEREITDTQY
J gene: TRBJ1-2; V gene: TRBV4-3; CDR3 protein: ASSQRGRSGYT
J gene: TRBJ2-3; V gene: TRBV4-1; CDR3 protein: ASSQGEGKDTQY
J gene: TRBJ2-5; V gene: TRBV7-2; CDR3 protein: ASSSAGQETQY
J gene: TRBJ1-4; V gene: TRBV11-2; CDR3 protein: ASSPPRRPGLTR
J gene: TRBJ2-3; V gene: TRBV29-1; CDR3 protein: SVREGPDTQY
J gene: TRBJ2-7; V gene: TRBV7-2; CDR3 protein: ASSFDRKAYEQY
J gene: TRBJ1-1; V gene: TRBV30; CDR3 protein: AWRGPTGQSTEAF
J gene: TRBJ2-2; V gene: TRBV29-1; CDR3 protein: SVGPGRKPGELF
J gene: TRBJ1-2; V gene: TRBV6-5; CDR3 protein: ASSYQQGTLPYGYT
J gene: TRBJ2-5; V gene: TRBV5-4; CDR3 protein: ASSRDRLETQY
J gene: TRBJ2-1; V gene: TRBV4-2; CDR3 protein: ASSHSGLAGQSSYNEQF
J gene: TRBJ1-1; V gene: TRBV18; CDR3 protein: ASSLTDVTTEAF
J gene: TRBJ2-3; V gene: TRBV28; CDR3 protein: ASSRDRSMDTQY
J gene: TRBJ2-1; V gene: TRBV7-2; CDR3 protein: ASSLAHEQF
J gene: TRBJ2-5; V gene: TRBV28; CDR3 protein: ASSWRGETQY
J gene: TRBJ2-2; V gene: TRBV30; CDR3 protein: AWRGLAGGPRTGELF
J gene: TRBJ2-1; V gene: TRBV4-3; CDR3 protein: ASSQEGGTPYNEQF
J gene: TRBJ2-1; V gene: TRBV7-6; CDR3 protein: ASSLVTSGRPYNEQF
J gene: TRBJ2-3; V gene: TRBV4-3; CDR3 protein: ASSQDSYSTDTQY
J gene: TRBJ2-1; V gene: TRBV7-9; CDR3 protein: ASSFSAASEQF
J gene: TRBJ1-2; V gene: TRBV30; CDR3 protein: AWSGGHQGYT
J gene: TRBJ2-5; V gene: TRBV7-9; CDR3 protein: ASSSTGQGVTQY
J gene: TRBJ2-3; V gene: TRBV7-9; CDR3 protein: ASSPGLAGGGDTQY
J gene: TRBJ2-6; V gene: TRBV29-1; CDR3 protein: SVLGQGRRANVLT
J gene: TRBJ2-2; V gene: TRBV10-3; CDR3 protein: AISELRRGPNTGELF